Below, 25 T cell receptor beta chains from the same sample are listed, as sequenced in a study of OX40 agonist ivuxolimab in advanced cancers. TCRdb's copy holds only in-frame clones and misses some; the assay was immunoSEQ multiplex PCR. The sample has about 44,000 clones, 80% seen once. Material: CD4+ or CD8+ T cells sorted from blood, obtained in a trial of the OX40 agonist ivuxolimab. Every receptor here comes from an adult with an advanced solid tumor such as melanoma, head and neck, liver or kidney cancer.

This clone was found a few times. CDR3: CASSFFTQGNQPQHF. In DNA form, the CDR3 reads TGTGCCAGCAGCTTCTTTACGCAGGGCAATCAGCCCCAGCATTTT. The V call is TRBV7-2, the J call TRBJ1-5; D remains unclear. Trimming removed 3 bases from V and 2 bases from J, with 11 bases in between. The CDR3 contains 15 residues. Germline CDR1 and CDR2: SGHTA and FQGNSA.

V usage is TRBV5-1 and J usage is TRBJ2-2; TRBD1 agrees at 9 bases. The CDR3 is made up of 14 amino acids. Trimming took 5 bases from V and 3 from J; bases not matched to a gene: 2. The germline V gene has CDR1 SGHRS and CDR2 YFSETQ. The CDR3 here is CASRWTGDTGELFF. DNA of the CDR3: TGCGCCAGCAGATGGACAGGGGACACCGGGGAGCTGTTTTTT.

This clone has ten or more counts. The J gene is TRBJ1-4, the V gene TRBV7-2; D is uncertain. V shed 4 bases and J shed 11 bases, with 23 bases lying between them. Germline values: CDR1 SGHTA, CDR2 FQGNSA. The CDR3 runs 16 residues. Written as DNA, the CDR3 is TGTGCCAGCAGCTACGCCGGTCAAGGTGAAATGAGGAAACTGTTTTTT. Its protein is CASSYAGQGEMRKLFF. Based on the CDR3 plus reference TRBV7-2 and TRBJ1-4, the full variable domain is GAGVSQSPSNKVTEKGKDVELRCDPISGHTALYWYRQSLGQGLEFLIYFQGNSAPDKSGLPSDRFSAERTGGSVSTLTIQRTQQEDSAVYLCASSYAGQGEMRKLFFGSGTQLSVL.

Notes on this clone: This same CDR3 is encoded by further DNA sequences in the sample. The chain recombines TRBV18 with TRBJ1-1; maybe TRBD1 (5 bases). Trimming stripped 6 bases from V and 2 bases from J, with 10 bases between. CDR1 and CDR2 from the germline V gene are KGHSH and LQKENI. This CDR3 is 13 amino acids long. The CDR3 nucleotides are TGTGCCAGCTCCCAGCAGGGAAACACTGAAGCTTTCTTT. Residues: CASSQQGNTEAFF.

The V and J genes are TRBV7-9 and TRBJ2-2; D ambiguous. The germline V and J ends were trimmed by 11 bases and 2 bases, with 15 bases remaining between them. This CDR3 has 14 amino acids. Germline CDR1 SEHNR, CDR2 FQNEAQ (reference sequence). The chain's CDR3 is CAFRGIPNTGELFF. DNA of the CDR3: TGTGCCTTTAGAGGCATACCAAACACCGGGGAGCTGTTTTTT. Variable domain in full (rest from reference TRBV7-9 and TRBJ2-2): DTGVSQNPRHKITKRGQNVTFRCDPISEHNRLYWYRQTLGQGPEFLTYFQNEAQLEKSRLLSDRFSAERPKGSFSTLEIQRTEQGDSAMYLCAFRGIPNTGELFFGEGSRLTVL.

The genes are TRBV7-2 and TRBJ2-6, with D perhaps TRBD1 or TRBD2 (5 bases each). CDR3 length: 16 residues. Trimming removed 1 base at V and 2 bases at J, with 9 bases between. The germline V gene encodes CDR1 SGHTA and CDR2 FQGNSA. The CDR3 DNA reads as TGTGCCAGCAGCTTAGAACCGGGACCTGGGGCCAACGTCCTGACTTTC. This sequence encodes CASSLEPGPGANVLTF.

The genes are TRBV6-1 and TRBJ2-7; TRBD2 matches 9 bases. This CDR3 spans 14 amino acids. V trimming: 4 bases; J trimming: 6 bases; junction bases outside the gene matches: 7. The germline CDR1 and CDR2 sequences are MNHNS and SASEGT. The CDR3 DNA is TGTGCCAGCAGTGGAGTAGCGGGAGCGAGCGAGCAGTACTTC. It translates to CASSGVAGASEQYF.

The CDR3 DNA reads TGCGCCAGCAGCTTGGGGGACACAACCTACGAGCAGTACTTC. Residues: CASSLGDTTYEQYF. The chain is built from TRBV5-1 and TRBJ2-7; tentatively, D is TRBD1 (6 bases). The V end lost 0 bases, the J end lost 2 bases, and 9 bases lay between the germline ends. The CDR3 sequence is 14 residues long. Looked up from germline, CDR1 is SGHRS and CDR2 is YFSETQ.

This chain links TRBV18 with TRBJ1-5, with 7 nucleotides matching TRBD1. The CDR3 runs to 18 residues. Germline assignment: CDR1 KGHSH and CDR2 LQKENI. Trimming at V came to 3 bases and at J to 1 base, leaving 12 bases not matched to a gene. The CDR3, as DNA: TGTGCCAGCTCACCGCCTTCGCAGGGGGTCGGGAGCAATCAGCCCCAGCATTTT. Protein: CASSPPSQGVGSNQPQHF. The entire variable domain, with the rest obtained from reference TRBV18 and TRBJ1-5, is as follows: NAGVMQNPRHLVRRRGQEARLRCSPMKGHSHVYWYRQLPEEGLKFMVYLQKENIIDESGMPKERFSAEFPKEGPSILRIQQVVRGDSAAYFCASSPPSQGVGSNQPQHFGDGTRLSIL.

The chain carries TRBV30 and TRBJ1-1; D might be TRBD1 (5 bases). The V gene lost 0 bases and the J gene lost 1 base, with 9 bases spanning the gap. Germline assignment: CDR1 GTSNPN and CDR2 SVGIG (reference sequence). The CDR3 is 14 amino acids. CDR3: CAWSVGQANTEAFF. CDR3 bases: TGTGCCTGGAGTGTGGGGCAGGCGAACACTGAAGCTTTCTTT.

The gene calls are TRBV2 and TRBJ2-2; perhaps TRBD2 as D (6 bases). Trimming removed 7 bases at V and 4 bases at J, with 16 bases between. The CDR3 runs to 15 residues. Germline CDR1 is SNHLY and CDR2 is FYNNEI. Written as DNA, the CDR3 is TGTGCCAGCACCCGAGAAGCGGGCGGCACCGGGGAGCTGTTTTTT. Protein sequence: CASTREAGGTGELFF.

This clone came up once. This chain connects TRBV5-1 to TRBJ2-7; no reliable D call. The germline V gene has CDR1 SGHRS and CDR2 YFSETQ. The CDR3 totals 15 residues. The V end was cut by 0 bases, the J end by 3 bases, with 13 bases between. The CDR3 sequence is CASSLEPERSYEQYF. The CDR3, as DNA: TGCGCCAGCAGCTTGGAACCGGAAAGGAGCTACGAGCAGTACTTC.

This clone was counted between two and nine times. The genes are TRBV19 and TRBJ2-1; 8 nucleotides align to TRBD2. CDR3 length: 14 amino acids. In germline, CDR1 is LNHDA, CDR2 SQIVND (reference sequence). With V trimmed by 7 bases and J by 8 bases, 10 bases remained unmatched. CDR3 region: CASTSGTRNHEQFF. For the CDR3, the DNA is TGTGCCAGTACCTCCGGGACTAGGAATCATGAGCAGTTCTTC.

This clone has a handful of counts. The V gene is TRBV14, the J gene TRBJ1-2; 7 bases line up with TRBD1. CDR1 is SGHDN, CDR2 FVKESK, per germline. There are 15 residues in the CDR3. J gave up 5 bases and V 4 bases, and 10 bases lay outside the gene matches. CDR3 loop: CASSPSTGLGYGYTF. In nucleotides, the CDR3 is TGTGCCAGCAGCCCCTCGACAGGGTTGGGATATGGCTACACCTTC. The whole variable domain, filled in from reference TRBV14 and TRBJ1-2, reads EAGVTQFPSHSVIEKGQTVTLRCDPISGHDNLYWYRRVMGKEIKFLLHFVKESKQDESGMPNNRFLAERTGGTYSTLKVQPAELEDSGVYFCASSPSTGLGYGYTFGSGTRLTVV.

The chain recombines TRBV19 with TRBJ2-3; 11 nucleotides match TRBD1. The CDR3 is made up of 14 amino acids. The J segment lost 5 bases and the V segment lost 10 bases, leaving 8 bases of the junction unmatched. The germline gives CDR1 LNHDA, CDR2 SQIVND (reference sequence). CDR3 amino acids: CATQDRGPLDTQYF. The CDR3 DNA reads as TGTGCCACTCAGGACAGGGGGCCATTAGATACGCAGTATTTT.

This chain links TRBV7-9 with TRBJ1-5, with 9 bases matching TRBD1. The CDR3 is made up of 13 amino acids. Germline CDR1 and CDR2: SEHNR and FQNEAQ (reference sequence). After removal of 5 bases from V and 6 bases from J, the junction contained 2 bases not matched to a gene. DNA of the CDR3: TGTGCCAGCAGCGGACAGGGGAGTCAGCCCCAGCATTTT. Protein product: CASSGQGSQPQHF.

This sequence joins TRBV14 and TRBJ1-6; D unresolved. Looked up from germline, CDR1 is SGHDN and CDR2 is FVKESK. There are 14 residues in the CDR3. V gave up 0 bases and J gave up 6 bases, with 6 bases separating them. The CDR3 sequence: CASSQDWSNSPLHF. The CDR3 DNA reads as TGTGCCAGCAGCCAAGATTGGTCTAATTCACCCCTCCACTTT.

The chain carries TRBV19 and TRBJ1-4; D gene uncertain. V dropped 7 bases and J dropped 0 bases, with 12 bases sitting between them. The CDR3 is made up of 15 amino acids. Germline V gene data show CDR1 as LNHDA and CDR2 as SQIVND (reference sequence). The CDR3: CASKAQLSTNEKLFF. In nucleotides, the CDR3 is TGTGCCAGTAAGGCCCAGCTCTCAACTAATGAAAAACTGTTTTTT.

This clone was counted only a few times. The V gene is TRBV5-1, the J gene TRBJ1-1; 8 bases match TRBD1. With 4 bases clipped from V and 0 bases from J, the junction kept 14 bases outside the gene matches. Per germline, CDR1 SGHRS and CDR2 YFSETQ. CDR3 length equals 18 residues. The CDR3 loop reads CASSATTGARGMNTEAFF. The DNA for the CDR3 is TGCGCCAGCAGCGCGACGACAGGGGCGCGGGGTATGAACACTGAAGCTTTCTTT.

To note about this clone: The sample contains more than one DNA sequence encoding this CDR3. This chain connects TRBV5-1 to TRBJ2-1, with 10 bases matching TRBD2. The CDR3 is 16 amino acids. Per germline, CDR1 SGHRS and CDR2 YFSETQ. Trimming cost V 0 bases and J 7 bases; bases outside gene matches: 7. CDR3 protein: CASSLEASGSGNEQFF. The CDR3 DNA sequence: TGCGCCAGCAGCTTGGAAGCTAGCGGGAGTGGTAATGAGCAGTTCTTC. Supplemented by reference TRBV5-1 and TRBJ2-1, the full variable domain reads KAGVTQTPRYLIKTRGQQVTLSCSPISGHRSVSWYQQTPGQGLQFLFEYFSETQRNKGNFPGRFSGRQFSNSRSEMNVSTLELGDSALYLCASSLEASGSGNEQFFGPGTRLTVL.

The chain employs TRBV5-4 and TRBJ2-7; perhaps TRBD2 as D (6 bases). This CDR3 is built from 14 residues. Germline CDR1 and CDR2: SGHNT and YYREEE (reference sequence). The ends were cut back, 4 bases at V and 4 bases at J, with 15 bases in the middle. CDR3 sequence (DNA): TGTGCCAGCAGCCCGGGAGCAGGGTCATACGAGCAGTACTTC. It codes for CASSPGAGSYEQYF.

The chain recombines TRBV7-9 with TRBJ1-5, with D perhaps matching TRBD1 (5 bases). Germline V lookup: CDR1 SEHNR, CDR2 FQNEAQ (reference sequence). The CDR3 loop spans 13 amino acids. Trimming removed 10 bases at V and 7 bases at J, with 17 bases between. As DNA, the CDR3 is TGTGCCACCCGAGGGGCTGGCGGGCAGCCCCAGCATTTT. Its protein is CATRGAGGQPQHF.

This clone was observed a handful of times. It is likely a read error, because the conserved phenylalanine at the end of the CDR3 is missing. It is unclear where the CDR3 begins or ends on the DNA, so no DNA is shown, and the CDR3 is as TCRdb lists it. This chain uses TRBV6-4 with TRBJ2-7. CDR1 MRHNA and CDR2 SNTAGT come from the germline V gene. The CDR3 region is 13 residues in length, termini included. This CDR3 reads CASRTPRTYVFWS.

V and J are TRBV6-5 and TRBJ1-2; D remains ambiguous. V lost 6 bases and J lost 2, with 7 bases in between. CDR1 and CDR2 from the germline V gene are MNHEY and SVGAGI. This CDR3 has 12 residues. The CDR3 nucleotides read TGTGCCAGCAGCACACTCAACTATGGCTACACCTTC. Translation: CASSTLNYGYTF.

This clone was observed a single time. The J gene is TRBJ2-7, the V gene TRBV6-5, with 9 bases fitting TRBD1. The CDR3 is made up of 15 amino acids. From germline, CDR1 is MNHEY and CDR2 SVGAGI. J was trimmed by 5 bases and V by 2 bases; bases with no gene match: 7. CDR3 sequence: CASSYRDRGAHEQYF. In DNA, the CDR3 is TGTGCCAGCAGTTACCGAGACAGGGGGGCCCACGAGCAGTACTTC.